Following are 25 T cell receptor beta chains from one sample sequenced in a study of blood T cell repertoires in COVID-19. Clones were read by immunoSEQ multiplex PCR, and TCRdb kept only the in-frame ones, dropping some. Here the sample spans approximately 220,000 clones, 83% being singletons. Sequencing was performed on peripheral blood. These receptors originate from a woman aged 40 to 50 with active or convalescent COVID-19.

This clone was counted a single time. The gene calls are TRBV10-1 and TRBJ2-4, with D perhaps matching TRBD2 (7 bases). Per germline, CDR1 WNHNN and CDR2 SYGVQD (reference sequence). The length of the CDR3 is 15 residues. Trimming removed 5 bases from V and 3 bases from J, with 14 bases in between. CDR3 region: CASSIRGGGKNIQYF. The CDR3 DNA follows: TGCGCCAGCAGTATTAGGGGGGGTGGCAAAAACATTCAGTACTTC.

The chain uses TRBV15 and TRBJ2-5; TRBD2 agrees at 10 bases. CDR1 is LNHNV, CDR2 YYDKDF, per germline (reference sequence). Losses at the gene ends were 4 bases for V and 4 bases for J; bases not matched to a gene: 12. The CDR3 sequence is 17 residues long. The CDR3 sequence is CATSTGTSGRASETQYF. The CDR3 DNA sequence: TGTGCCACCAGCACGGGTACCAGCGGGAGGGCCTCAGAGACCCAGTACTTC.

CDR3 loop: CASSIQGDYGYTF. The CDR3 DNA follows: TGTGCCAGCAGTATCCAGGGGGACTATGGCTACACCTTC. The V and J genes are TRBV6-2 or TRBV6-3 and TRBJ1-2; 7 bases align to TRBD1. Germline V gene sequence: CDR1 MNHEY, CDR2 SVGEGT. The CDR3 is 13 amino acids. V shed 5 bases and J 3 bases; nucleotides not matched to a gene: 3.

This sequence joins TRBV19 and TRBJ2-1; TRBD2 aligns across 7 bases. V lost 2 bases and J lost 9; bases outside the gene matches: 10. Germline V lookup: CDR1 LNHDA, CDR2 SQIVND (reference sequence). The CDR3 has 15 residues. CDR3 bases: TGTGCCAGTAGTATATTCGGGCGGGAGAGAGGTGAGCAGTTCTTC. It is translated as CASSIFGRERGEQFF.

The chain combines TRBV29-1 with TRBJ1-2, with 10 bases fitting TRBD1. The CDR3 totals 14 residues. After removal of 1 base from V and 2 bases from J, the junction contained 1 base not matched to a gene. Germline lookup yields CDR1 SQVTM and CDR2 ANQGSEA. The CDR3 sequence is CSVEGQGANYGYTF. CDR3 sequence (DNA): TGCAGCGTTGAAGGACAGGGGGCAAACTATGGCTACACCTTC.

The gene calls are TRBV19 and TRBJ2-3, with D possibly being TRBD2 (6 bases). V lost 7 bases to trimming and J lost 1 base, with 18 bases between them. Germline V gives CDR1 LNHDA, CDR2 SQIVND (reference sequence). CDR3 size: 16 residues. CDR3 DNA: TGTGCCAGTAAAGATAGCGGAGTGAGGGGCACAGATACGCAGTATTTT. It translates to CASKDSGVRGTDTQYF.

The chain recombines TRBV7-3 with TRBJ2-2; D gene ambiguous. Trimming stripped 1 base from V and 7 bases from J, with 13 bases between. The CDR3 is 15 residues long. CDR1 is SGHTA and CDR2 is FQGTGA in the germline V gene. The CDR3 bases are TGTGCCAGCAGCTTAAATCATCCGAGCTACGGGGAGCTGTTTTTT. This gives the protein CASSLNHPSYGELFF.

This clone was recorded many times. This chain connects TRBV4-1 to TRBJ1-6; D ambiguous. Looked up from germline, CDR1 is MGHRA and CDR2 is YSYEKL. There are 17 residues in the CDR3. Trimming cost V 0 bases and J 10 bases, with 19 bases left between them. This CDR3 is CASSQDAPQSAGSPLHF. The CDR3 nucleotides are TGCGCCAGCAGCCAAGACGCACCCCAGAGCGCGGGATCACCCCTCCACTTT.

This chain uses TRBV28 with TRBJ1-2; a weak D match, TRBD1 (6 bases). This CDR3 spans 14 amino acids. The V end was cut by 6 bases, the J end by 7 bases, with 18 bases between. Germline-derived CDR1 and CDR2 are MDHEN and SYDVKM. As DNA, the CDR3 is TGTGCCAGCAGAGAACAGGGCCTCTCCTTTGGCTACACCTTC. Its protein product is CASREQGLSFGYTF.

This chain uses TRBV19 with TRBJ2-5; 8 positions match TRBD2. Germline V gene data show CDR1 as LNHDA and CDR2 as SQIVND (reference sequence). J gave up 5 bases and V 10 bases, and 12 bases lay outside the gene matches. The CDR3 runs to 14 residues. The CDR3 DNA sequence: TGTGCCACCGCTTCTGCGGGGGGAAAGGAGACCCAGTACTTC. Amino acids: CATASAGGKETQYF. Complete variable domain (other parts from reference TRBV19 and TRBJ2-5): DGGITQSPKYLFRKEGQNVTLSCEQNLNHDAMYWYRQDPGQGLRLIYYSQIVNDFQKGDIAEGYSVSREKKESFPLTVTSAQKNPTAFYLCATASAGGKETQYFGPGTRLLVL.

The V gene is TRBV2, the J gene TRBJ1-1, with TRBD1 as a possible D gene (5 bases). The CDR3 consists of 15 residues. The V gene's germline CDR1 is SNHLY and CDR2 FYNNEI. V lost 1 base, J lost 5 bases, and 14 bases lay in between. CDR3 protein: CASSEGLGAPTEAFF. The CDR3 nucleotides are TGTGCCAGCAGTGAAGGGCTAGGGGCCCCTACTGAAGCTTTCTTT.

This chain uses TRBV15 with TRBJ1-1; TRBD1 aligns across 7 bases. V lost 3 bases to trimming and J lost 5 bases; unmatched junction nucleotides: 9. The germline V gene encodes CDR1 LNHNV and CDR2 YYDKDF (reference sequence). This CDR3 has 15 residues. The CDR3 is CATSRNTGAGTEAFF. The CDR3 DNA is TGTGCCACCAGCAGGAATACAGGGGCAGGGACTGAAGCTTTCTTT.

Regarding this clone: At one boundary the junction diverges from the germline segment, which might be a read error. This chain connects TRBV12-3 or TRBV12-4 to TRBJ1-2; 7 bases match TRBD1. The CDR3 runs to 13 residues. The DNA of the CDR3 is TGTGCCAGCAGCCTCGGGACAGAATATAACAGGGGCTTC. Its protein is CASSLGTEYNRGF.

This clone has only one observation. The V gene is TRBV9, the J gene TRBJ1-4, with TRBD1 as a possible D gene (6 bases). Per germline, CDR1 SGDLS and CDR2 YYNGEE. The CDR3 extends over 15 amino acids. Trimming took off 6 bases at V and 1 base at J, with 13 bases between the two ends. The CDR3 protein is CASTPGGQTNEKLFF. The CDR3 region has the DNA TGTGCCAGCACGCCGGGGGGGCAAACTAATGAAAAACTGTTTTTT. Looking up the rest from reference TRBV9 and TRBJ1-4 gives the full variable domain: DSGVTQTPKHLITATGQRVTLRCSPRSGDLSVYWYQQSLDQGLQFLIQYYNGEERAKGNILERFSAQQFPDLHSELNLSSLELGDSALYFCASTPGGQTNEKLFFGSGTQLSVL.

This CDR3 is CASSPTRDRGYEQYF. In nucleotides, the CDR3 is TGTGCCAGCAGCCCGACCAGGGACAGGGGGTACGAGCAGTACTTC. This chain links TRBV7-9 with TRBJ2-7, with 11 bases identical to TRBD1. Trimming took 5 bases from V and 4 from J; bases not matched to a gene: 7. Germline CDR1 and CDR2: SEHNR and FQNEAQ (reference sequence). This CDR3 has 15 residues.

V gene TRBV19 combines with J gene TRBJ1-4; the D is unclear. V was clipped by 3 bases and J by 1 base, with 6 bases between them. This CDR3 region has 14 residues. Germline CDR1 and CDR2: LNHDA and SQIVND (reference sequence). CDR3 in DNA: TGTGCCAGTAGTATCGAACTAACTAATGAAAAACTGTTTTTT. Amino acid sequence: CASSIELTNEKLFF.

V usage is TRBV29-1 and J usage is TRBJ2-7, with 8 bases fitting TRBD1. Germline assignment: CDR1 SQVTM and CDR2 ANQGSEA. The CDR3 loop spans 15 amino acids. Unmatched junction bases numbered 7, after V lost 3 bases and J lost 0 bases. DNA of the CDR3: TGCAGCGTTGAGAGAACAGGGGGAAGCTCCTACGAGCAGTACTTC. It translates to CSVERTGGSSYEQYF.

The chain employs TRBV27 and TRBJ2-1; TRBD2 aligns across 15 bases. J was trimmed by 6 bases and V by 6 bases; bases with no gene match: 6. The CDR3 contains 16 residues. Germline CDR1 MNHEY, CDR2 SMNVEV (reference sequence). The CDR3 region is CASRGLAGGVGNEQFF. The CDR3 DNA reads TGTGCCAGCAGGGGACTAGCGGGAGGTGTGGGCAATGAGCAGTTCTTC.

J is TRBJ1-6 and V is TRBV4-1; 10 bases agree with TRBD1. The CDR3 loop spans 16 amino acids. The germline V gene has CDR1 MGHRA and CDR2 YSYEKL. V shed 4 bases, J shed 9 bases, and the junction held 9 bases outside the gene matches. The CDR3 DNA is TGCGCCAGCAGCCCCTTGACAGGGGGCGAAGGTTCACCCCTCCACTTT. Translating gives CASSPLTGGEGSPLHF.

The chain carries TRBV5-6 and TRBJ1-6; D gene ambiguous. V was clipped by 6 bases and J by 7 bases, with 11 bases between them. Germline V gene sequence: CDR1 SGHDT, CDR2 YYEEEE. CDR3 length: 13 residues. Here the CDR3 DNA reads TGTGCCAGCACCTATAGCTGGAATTCACCCCTCCACTTT. It specifies CASTYSWNSPLHF.

The gene calls are TRBV25-1 and TRBJ1-1; tentative D call: TRBD1 (5 bases). Per the germline V gene, CDR1 is MGHDK and CDR2 is SYGVNS. Trimming cost V 1 base and J 0 bases, with 12 bases left between them. This CDR3 is 16 amino acids long. CDR3 coding DNA: TGTGCCAGCAGTGAATCTTTAGGGGCCCTGAACACTGAAGCTTTCTTT. It codes for CASSESLGALNTEAFF.

This clone has a handful of counts. This chain connects TRBV12-3 or TRBV12-4 to TRBJ1-2; D remains ambiguous. The CDR3 is 13 residues long. Trimming pared 3 bases from V and 3 bases from J, leaving 8 bases between. The CDR3 DNA is TGTGCCAGCAGTTTGGGCCGCCACTATGGCTACACCTTC. Amino acids: CASSLGRHYGYTF.

The chain is built from TRBV19 and TRBJ1-3; D ambiguous. Per germline, CDR1 LNHDA and CDR2 SQIVND (reference sequence). The CDR3 covers 13 residues. V lost 7 bases to trimming and J lost 2 bases, with 9 bases between them. CDR3 nucleotides: TGTGCCAGTACCACAGAAGCTGGAAACACCATATATTTT. As protein: CASTTEAGNTIYF.

This sequence joins TRBV7-8 and TRBJ2-5, with D perhaps matching TRBD2 (6 bases). The CDR3 loop spans 14 amino acids. With 1 base removed from V and 1 base from J, the gap between germline ends came to 7 bases. The V gene's germline CDR1 is SGHVS and CDR2 FQNEAQ. CDR3: CASSLGLVQETQYF. CDR3 nucleotides: TGTGCCAGCAGCTTAGGACTAGTCCAAGAGACCCAGTACTTC.

The CDR3 region has the DNA TGTGCCAGCAGTTTAGGTCGAGTAACGAAGACAGATACGCAGTATTTT. Residues: CASSLGRVTKTDTQYF. V is TRBV27 and J is TRBJ2-3; D is ambiguous. This CDR3 contains 16 residues. The germline CDR1 and CDR2 sequences are MNHEY and SMNVEV (reference sequence). V was pared by 2 bases and J by 3 bases, with 15 bases between.